This T cell receptor (beta chain) was sequenced in a study of identical twins. The study, taken as a whole, reports: Among beta out-of-frame sequences, excess sharing between twins appeared weaker. Conclusions relied on cross-sectional statistical analysis, not following the same donors. For zero-insertion analyses, partial confounding could come from invariant MAIT and iNKT cells.

A word on this clonotype: Its target is not known.

TCRdb re-analysed the 5' RACE reads in MiXCR, keeping a single row per CDR3 protein. The profile shows 200,000 to 250,000 distinct CDR3 sequences, approximately 8.3% of them singletons. V was clipped by 2 bases and J by 6 bases, with 13 bases between them. The CDR3 length is 15 residues. Germline lookup yields CDR1 MNHEY and CDR2 SMNVEV (reference sequence). The sample was also reused in another study, on yellow fever vaccine responses in identical twins.

Sequenced material: memory (CD45RO+) T cells sorted from blood. This sequence joins TRBV27 and TRBJ2-2; D possibly uses TRBD1 or TRBD2 (5 bases each). This receptor was taken from a young woman in good health. The CDR3 coding sequence is TGTGCCAGCAGTTTAGGGACCCAGCCCGCCGGGGAGCTGTTTTTT. Amino acid sequence: CASSLGTQPAGELFF.